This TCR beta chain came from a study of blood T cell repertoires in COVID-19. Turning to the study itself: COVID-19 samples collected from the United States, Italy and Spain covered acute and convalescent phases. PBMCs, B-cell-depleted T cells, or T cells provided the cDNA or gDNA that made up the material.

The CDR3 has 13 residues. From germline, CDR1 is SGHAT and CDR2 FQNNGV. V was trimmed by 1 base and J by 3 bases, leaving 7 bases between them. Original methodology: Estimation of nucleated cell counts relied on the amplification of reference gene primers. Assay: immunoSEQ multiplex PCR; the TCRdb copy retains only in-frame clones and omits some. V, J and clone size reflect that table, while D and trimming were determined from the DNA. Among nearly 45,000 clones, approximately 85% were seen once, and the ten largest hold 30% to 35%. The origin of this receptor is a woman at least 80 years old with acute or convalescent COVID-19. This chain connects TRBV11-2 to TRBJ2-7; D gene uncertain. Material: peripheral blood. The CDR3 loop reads CASSLGQNYEQYF. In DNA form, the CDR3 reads TGTGCCAGCAGCTTAGGCCAGAACTACGAGCAGTACTTC. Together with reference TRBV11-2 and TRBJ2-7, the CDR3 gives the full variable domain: EAGVAQSPRYKIIEKRQSVAFWCNPISGHATLYWYQQILGQGPKLLIQFQNNGVVDDSQLPKDRFSAERLKGVDSTLKIQPAKLEDSAVYLCASSLGQNYEQYFGPGTRLTVT.